The rows below give T cell receptor beta chains drawn from one sample of a study of Tregs in tolerant kidney transplant recipients. Some clones are missing from TCRdb's copy, which holds only in-frame ones; the method was immunoSEQ multiplex PCR. The sample holds tens of thousands of clones, over 95% seen once. These receptors' targets are unknown. Sequenced sample: Tregs from blood cultured with allogeneic cells. All receptors derive from a human donor in good health. Each CDR3 is given with its conserved first and last residue.

j_gene: TRBJ1-5
v_gene: TRBV7-9
CDR3aa: CASSLQPNQPQHF

j_gene: TRBJ2-1
v_gene: TRBV5-6
CDR3aa: CASSLVLGNLNNEQFF

j_gene: TRBJ2-5
v_gene: TRBV29-1
CDR3aa: CSVVDLTQYF

j_gene: TRBJ1-5
v_gene: TRBV7-6
CDR3aa: CASSLQGNQPQHF

j_gene: TRBJ2-1
v_gene: TRBV10-1
CDR3aa: CASSRQGGYNEQFF

j_gene: TRBJ2-5
v_gene: TRBV10-3
CDR3aa: CAISEFRNLGLAGGGETQYF

j_gene: TRBJ2-1
v_gene: TRBV5-1
CDR3aa: CASSRGLAGGDEQFF

j_gene: TRBJ1-2
v_gene: TRBV5-6
CDR3aa: CASSLLRDLTYGYTF

j_gene: TRBJ1-5
v_gene: TRBV19
CDR3aa: CASSTGTGYQPQHF

j_gene: TRBJ1-5
v_gene: TRBV7-8
CDR3aa: CASSFFESRQPQHF

j_gene: TRBJ2-3
v_gene: TRBV4-2
CDR3aa: CASSQTSGSTDTQYF

j_gene: TRBJ1-1
v_gene: TRBV5-1
CDR3aa: CASSLWSANTEAFF

j_gene: TRBJ1-1
v_gene: TRBV7-9
CDR3aa: CASSTGGWGTEAFF

j_gene: TRBJ1-2
v_gene: TRBV18
CDR3aa: CASSPRGGSSYGYTF

j_gene: TRBJ1-2
v_gene: TRBV5-8
CDR3aa: CASTSGWSLGGYTF

j_gene: TRBJ2-3
v_gene: TRBV5-1
CDR3aa: CASSPGETTLLTDTQYF

j_gene: TRBJ2-7
v_gene: TRBV10-3
CDR3aa: CAISEGRGSNEQYF

j_gene: TRBJ1-5
v_gene: TRBV6-4
CDR3aa: CASSDLTDSNQPQHF

j_gene: TRBJ1-2
v_gene: TRBV9
CDR3aa: CVTEVNYGYTF

j_gene: TRBJ2-3
v_gene: TRBV29-1
CDR3aa: CSVESHTDTQYF

j_gene: TRBJ2-5
v_gene: TRBV30
CDR3aa: CAWSVTYRETQYF

j_gene: TRBJ2-1
v_gene: TRBV19
CDR3aa: CASSIAMAYNEQFF

j_gene: TRBJ1-1
v_gene: TRBV6-5
CDR3aa: CASSYGGDTEAFF

j_gene: TRBJ2-5
v_gene: TRBV19
CDR3aa: CASSQGPRPETQYF

j_gene: TRBJ1-4
v_gene: TRBV11-2
CDR3aa: CASSPGTGLEKLFF

j_gene: TRBJ1-2
v_gene: TRBV5-6
CDR3aa: CASSLSRDRQQGYYGYTF

j_gene: TRBJ1-2
v_gene: TRBV7-9
CDR3aa: CASSSRGAGTNYGYTF

j_gene: TRBJ2-1
v_gene: TRBV11-2
CDR3aa: CASSLSGGADSEFF

j_gene: TRBJ2-7
v_gene: TRBV4-2
CDR3aa: CASSQDGQTRYEQYF

j_gene: TRBJ1-5
v_gene: TRBV30
CDR3aa: CAWSVLGPQPQHF

j_gene: TRBJ2-3
v_gene: TRBV7-9
CDR3aa: CASSPGGGRADTQYF

j_gene: TRBJ2-7
v_gene: TRBV27
CDR3aa: CASSPFGGTSSEQYF